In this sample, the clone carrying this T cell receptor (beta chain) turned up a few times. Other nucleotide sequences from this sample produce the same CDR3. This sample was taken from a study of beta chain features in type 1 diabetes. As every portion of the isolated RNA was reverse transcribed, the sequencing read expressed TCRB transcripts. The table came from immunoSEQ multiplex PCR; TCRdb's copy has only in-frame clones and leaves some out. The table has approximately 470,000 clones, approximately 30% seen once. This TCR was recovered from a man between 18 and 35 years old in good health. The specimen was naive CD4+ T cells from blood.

The CDR3 DNA follows: TGTGCCAGCGGGTACAATGAGCAGTTCTTC. Its translation is CASGYNEQFF. The chain combines TRBV6-6 with TRBJ2-1, with unresolved D. CDR1 is MNHNY, CDR2 SVGAGI, per germline (reference sequence). There are 10 residues in the CDR3. Trimming took off 8 bases at V and 4 bases at J, with 3 bases between the two ends.